The rows below give T cell receptor beta chains drawn from one sample of a study of T cell responses to AZD1222 COVID-19 vaccine. Here immunoSEQ multiplex PCR was the method, and the copy in TCRdb shows in-frame clones only, minus some. The repertoire holds about 140,000 clones, with roughly 90% as singletons. Specimen: peripheral blood, collected on day 0 of AZD1222 vaccination. These receptors were taken from an adult in good health. Each CDR3 is given with its conserved first and last residue. The D gene is left open where the match is weak. A clone size is listed for some rows: how often the clone was seen (once, few, many), or a class if it is expanded.

TRBV5-1	TRBJ2-5	-	-	14	TGCGCCAGCAGCATAGGAGCGGGCCAAGAGACCCAGTACTTC	CASSIGAGQETQYF
TRBV2	TRBJ1-6	-	-	14	TGTGCCAGCACATGGAACCGGGGCGAGACACCCCTCCACTTT	CASTWNRGETPLHF
TRBV6-5	TRBJ2-1	-	TRBD2	14	TGTGCCAGCAAGACTAGCGGGAGTTTCAATGAGCAGTTCTTC	CASKTSGSFNEQFF
TRBV5-1	TRBJ1-1	-	-	13	TGCGCCAGCAGCCCCGGGGAGGGTTTTGAAGCTTTCTTT	CASSPGEGFEAFF
TRBV18	TRBJ2-2	-	TRBD1	18	TGTGCCAGCTCACCACCGGGGACAGGGGGCGCCGGCACCGGGGAGCTGTTTTTT	CASSPPGTGGAGTGELFF
TRBV7-9	TRBJ1-5	-	TRBD1	14	TGTGCCAGCAGCCCTGACAGGGGGAATCAGCCCCAGCATTTT	CASSPDRGNQPQHF
TRBV6-1	TRBJ1-5	-	-	17	TGTGCCAGCAGTGAAGAACGCAGCAGGGAACCAGGTCAGCCCCAGCATTTT	CASSEERSREPGQPQHF
TRBV4-1	TRBJ2-7	-	-	13	TGCGCCAGCAGCCAAGTAGGGATCTACGAGCAGTACTTC	CASSQVGIYEQYF
TRBV6-4	TRBJ2-2	-	TRBD1	14	TGTGCCAGCAAGGAACAGGGGAGTCCCGGGGAGCTGTTTTTT	CASKEQGSPGELFF
TRBV7-8	TRBJ1-2	-	-	12	TGTGCCAGCAGCTCACCCCCCGGAGGCTACACCTTC	CASSSPPGGYTF
TRBV12-5	TRBJ2-3	-	-	13	TGTGCTAGTGGTTTGGTCGGCACAGATACGCAGTATTTT	CASGLVGTDTQYF
TRBV2	TRBJ2-7	-	-	12	TGTGCCAGCGGGCCGTCCGAATACGAGCAGTACTTC	CASGPSEYEQYF
TRBV11-2	TRBJ1-2	-	TRBD1	15	TGTGCCAGCAGGGCTACCGGGACAGGGGTCTATGGCTACACCTTC	CASRATGTGVYGYTF
TRBV5-6	TRBJ1-1	-	-	15	TGTGCCAGCAGCTTGATAGGGGGGCCTACCACTGAAGCTTTCTTT	CASSLIGGPTTEAFF
TRBV4-2	TRBJ1-2	-	-	15	TGTGCCAGCAGCCTACGACGAACAGCTAACTATGGCTACACCTTC	CASSLRRTANYGYTF
TRBV11-2	TRBJ1-6	few	-	13	TGTGCCAGCAGCTCTCAGGGAAATTCACCCCTCCACTTT	CASSSQGNSPLHF
TRBV15	TRBJ1-5	-	-	12	TGTGCCACCAGCGGACCTAATCAGCCCCAGCATTTT	CATSGPNQPQHF
TRBV5-6	TRBJ1-2	-	TRBD1	13	TGTGCCAGCAGCCGGACAGGGGTAGACGGCTACACCTTC	CASSRTGVDGYTF
TRBV19	TRBJ1-4	-	-	15	TGTGCCAGTAGGGAACGCGGGACTGCTAATGAAAAACTGTTTTTT	CASRERGTANEKLFF
TRBV27	TRBJ2-3	-	-	13	TGTGCCAGCAGTCTCCGTCATACAGATACGCAGTATTTT	CASSLRHTDTQYF
TRBV5-1	TRBJ2-7	-	-	13	TGCGCCAGCAGCTTGCTCGGGTCCCACGAGCAGTACTTC	CASSLLGSHEQYF
TRBV4-1	TRBJ1-1	-	TRBD1	15	TGCGCCAGCAGCCCGAGACAGGGCCAGAACACTGAAGCTTTCTTT	CASSPRQGQNTEAFF
TRBV27	TRBJ2-1	-	TRBD2	15	TGTGCCAGCAGTTTCTGGGGACTAGGGGGAAATGAGCAGTTCTTC	CASSFWGLGGNEQFF
TRBV18	TRBJ1-3	-	-	15	TGTGCCAGCTCACCGACAGGCGACTCTGGAAACACCATATATTTT	CASSPTGDSGNTIYF
TRBV10-3	TRBJ1-5	-	TRBD1	16	TGTGCCATCAGTGAGTCCGGGACAGGGCTTCATCAGCCCCAGCATTTT	CAISESGTGLHQPQHF
TRBV4-1	TRBJ1-4	-	TRBD1	19	TGCGCCAGCAGCCAAAGCCCGCAGACAGGGTTGAGGGCTAATGAAAAACTGTTTTTT	CASSQSPQTGLRANEKLFF
TRBV5-5	TRBJ1-1	-	-	12	TGTGCCAGCAGCTTGTTCGACCGCGAGGCTTTCTTT	CASSLFDREAFF
TRBV7-2	TRBJ2-3	few	-	14	TGTGCCAGCAGCTTAGGGACGTACACAGATACGCAGTATTTT	CASSLGTYTDTQYF
TRBV7-8	TRBJ1-5	-	TRBD1	18	TGTGCCAGCAGCCCACAGGGACAGGGGGCGATGGGCAATCAGCCCCAGCATTTT	CASSPQGQGAMGNQPQHF
TRBV28	TRBJ1-2	-	TRBD1	13	TGTGCCAGCAGCCGGACAGGAAACTATGGCTACACCTTC	CASSRTGNYGYTF
TRBV9	TRBJ2-5	once	-	15	TGTGCCAGCAGCGTAGCCCCAAACCGGGGAGAGACCCAGTACTTC	CASSVAPNRGETQYF
TRBV6-5	TRBJ1-2	few	TRBD1	14	TGTGCCAGCAGTTACAAGGGGGCGCGGTATGGCTACACCTTC	CASSYKGARYGYTF
TRBV19	TRBJ1-5	-	-	13	TGTGCCAGTAGTATGTCGGCGAATCAGCCCCAGCATTTT	CASSMSANQPQHF
TRBV6-5	TRBJ2-2	-	-	13	TGTGCCAGCAGGGGGACCAACACCGGGGAGCTGTTTTTT	CASRGTNTGELFF
TRBV5-1	TRBJ2-2	-	TRBD2	15	TGCGCCAGCAGCTTGACTAGCGGGAACACCGGGGAGCTGTTTTTT	CASSLTSGNTGELFF
TRBV28	TRBJ2-7	-	TRBD1	15	TGTGCCAGCAGTACAACCGGGACAGGCCTCTACGAGCAGTACTTC	CASSTTGTGLYEQYF
TRBV6-5	TRBJ2-3	-	-	14	TGTGCCAGTAACCGGGACACTAACACAGATACGCAGTATTTT	CASNRDTNTDTQYF
TRBV7-9	TRBJ2-5	-	TRBD1	16	TGTGCCAGCAGCTTAGCGGGACAGGGGATAGGGGAGACCCAGTACTTC	CASSLAGQGIGETQYF
TRBV27	TRBJ2-1	-	-	12	TGTGCCAGTAGCGGTACATACAATGAGCAGTTCTTC	CASSGTYNEQFF
TRBV27	TRBJ1-6	-	TRBD1	16	TGTGCCAGCAGTTTAGGTTGGGCAGGGGGCCCTTCACCCCTCCACTTT	CASSLGWAGGPSPLHF
TRBV21-1	TRBJ1-1	-	-	12	TGTGCCAGCAGCAAAGAGGAGGGCCGGGCTTTCTTT	CASSKEEGRAFF